The clone carrying this T cell receptor beta chain occurred once. Antigen: not known. In the PCR, 60 Vbeta and 13 Jbeta primers were used. Assay: immunoSEQ multiplex PCR; the TCRdb copy retains only in-frame clones and omits some. The sample lists 130,000 to 150,000 clones; 74% were seen once. The data belong to a study of cytomegalovirus exposure and HLA in healthy donors. For the study at large: Samples from HLA-typed donors yielded about 85 million unique TCRs in an early data release.

The study, taken as a whole, reports: The availability of immune exposure information extended only to CMV serostatus.

The germline V and J ends were trimmed by 8 bases and 4 bases, with 14 bases remaining between them. The CDR3 covers 13 residues. CDR1 is MNHEY and CDR2 is SVGAGI in the germline V gene. The chain links TRBV6-5 to TRBJ1-2; tentatively, D is TRBD1 (5 bases). Sequencing was performed on PBMCs. The TCR was taken from a man in his late teens or twenties in good health and CMV-seropositive. CDR3 amino acids: CASARGNGYGYTF. The CDR3 nucleotides are TGTGCCAGCGCCCGGGGGAACGGCTATGGCTACACCTTC.